The rows below give T cell receptor beta chains drawn from one sample of a study of blood T cells in healthy people across ages. TCRdb recomputed calls from the 5' RACE reads with MiXCR, one row per CDR3 protein. The sample yields over 950,000 distinct CDR3 sequences, roughly 50% seen once. The sample was blood. The receptors derive from a woman aged 60-75 years in good health. Each CDR3 is given without its conserved first and last residue. A D gene is named only where the DNA matches it firmly.

V gene	D gene	J gene	CDR3 protein
TRBV11-2	.	TRBJ2-3	ASSPRGGGLTDTQY
TRBV12-3/TRBV12-4	TRBD2	TRBJ2-1	ASSFLAGVSNEQF
TRBV7-2	TRBD1	TRBJ1-2	ASSFFTGGIRGYT
TRBV7-8	.	TRBJ2-7	ASSLLSLPEQY
TRBV3-1	.	TRBJ2-4	ASSQAYGQSPKNIQY
TRBV12-3/TRBV12-4	TRBD1	TRBJ2-5	ASTPGQGFRETQY
TRBV7-2	.	TRBJ2-7	ASSSLAHYEQY
TRBV2	.	TRBJ2-7	ASNFARYEQY
TRBV7-2	.	TRBJ1-3	ASSLEIGLGNTIY
TRBV4-2	TRBD2	TRBJ2-3	ASSPSQRDNGGPDTQY
TRBV28	.	TRBJ2-1	ASVPGGTVGNEQF
TRBV28	.	TRBJ2-7	ASSLAPLGSTYEQY
TRBV20-1	.	TRBJ2-3	SARVLESTDTQY
TRBV24-1	.	TRBJ2-1	ATSDLRQYNEQF
TRBV20-1	.	TRBJ2-3	SATRRVSSDTQY
TRBV5-5	.	TRBJ2-7	ASSIRDKAYEQY
TRBV12-3/TRBV12-4	.	TRBJ2-3	ASSFDGSTDTQY
TRBV6-6	.	TRBJ1-1	ASSYGWGAF
TRBV19	TRBD1	TRBJ2-1	ASAGQGAGEQF
TRBV6-6	TRBD1	TRBJ1-6	ASSYSGTGGYNSPLH
TRBV10-3	.	TRBJ2-3	AISWRADTQY
TRBV4-1	.	TRBJ2-6	ASIDAELASGANVLT
TRBV20-1	.	TRBJ2-5	SASSRGHMREQY
TRBV10-3	TRBD2	TRBJ2-7	AISESASGRAVDEQY
TRBV7-2	TRBD2	TRBJ2-5	ASSLKAGGHFGETQY
TRBV27	.	TRBJ2-7	ASKGGDTFYEQY
TRBV25-1	.	TRBJ1-2	ASSESWGYGYT
TRBV29-1	.	TRBJ2-4	SVVLQGGGGGENIQY
TRBV12-3/TRBV12-4	TRBD1	TRBJ2-3	ASSSQTGHTQY
TRBV7-9	TRBD2	TRBJ2-5	ASSQSGLAVETQY
TRBV15	.	.	ATSRDQGPYEQY
TRBV18	.	TRBJ1-1	ASSPKWDTEAF
TRBV5-5	.	TRBJ2-3	ASSSGAGLLTDTQY
TRBV15	.	TRBJ1-2	ATSWGYGYT
TRBV25-1	.	TRBJ2-1	ASSLRRYNEQF
TRBV3-1	.	TRBJ2-1	ASSQESRNEQF
TRBV7-2	TRBD1	TRBJ1-4	ASSLGTGAPNEKLF